The 11 T cell receptor beta chains presented below share a single source sample, sequenced in a study of blood T cell repertoires in COVID-19. The table came from immunoSEQ multiplex PCR; TCRdb's copy has only in-frame clones and leaves some out. The repertoire holds about 170,000 clones, with around 89% as singletons. The sequencing input was peripheral blood. All receptors come from a man aged 45-65 years who had recovered from COVID-19.

This chain connects TRBV10-3 to TRBJ1-4, with TRBD1 identical over 7 bases. The V and J ends lost 6 bases and 4 bases, in that order; junction bases with no gene match: 2. CDR3 size: 13 residues. Germline CDR1 ENHRY, CDR2 SYGVKD. CDR3 bases: TGTGCCATCAGGGGACAGCTTAATGAAAAACTGTTTTTT. It is translated as CAIRGQLNEKLFF.

The CDR3, as DNA: TGTGCCAGCAGCTTAGAGTCGGGACAGGGGGGAAACACCATATATTTT. Its translation is CASSLESGQGGNTIYF. The chain uses TRBV7-8 and TRBJ1-3, with TRBD1 matching 10 bases. Germline V CDR1 and CDR2: SGHVS, FQNEAQ. CDR3 length: 16 amino acids. The V and J ends lost 1 base and 4 bases, in that order; junction bases with no gene match: 4.

About this clone itself: At one end, the junction sequence differs from germline, possibly due to a read error. The chain uses TRBV6-5 and TRBJ1-4; D gene ambiguous. There are 15 residues in the CDR3. Per germline, CDR1 MNHEY and CDR2 SVGAGI. The CDR3: CASSYRASTSEKLFF. The CDR3 coding sequence is TGTGCCAGCAGTTACAGGGCAAGTACTAGTGAAAAACTGTTTTTT.

This clone was seen just once. This chain joins TRBV28 and TRBJ1-1, with 9 bases fitting TRBD1. The V gene end was trimmed by 4 bases and the J gene end by 0 bases; junction bases not matched to a gene: 9. This CDR3 region has 17 residues. Looked up from germline, CDR1 is MDHEN and CDR2 is SYDVKM. The CDR3 DNA is TGTGCCAGCAGTTCGCCACAGGGGGCTACAATGAACACTGAAGCTTTCTTT. Protein: CASSSPQGATMNTEAFF.

The chain links TRBV21-1 to TRBJ2-2; no DNA check was done on the table's D call, TRBD2. TRBV21-1 corresponds to a pseudogene. CDR3 length: 16 amino acids. The CDR3 DNA reads as TGTGCCAGCACCCTGGGACTTCCAGCGGTCACCGGGGAGCTGTTTTTT. Amino acid sequence: CASTLGLPAVTGELFF.

This sequence joins TRBV19 and TRBJ1-5, with D hard to call. The germline V gene encodes CDR1 LNHDA and CDR2 SQIVND (reference sequence). This CDR3 is built from 14 residues. Between the trimmed V and J ends, which lost 6 bases and 2 bases, there was a span of 11 bases. CDR3 in DNA: TGTGCCAGTAGAGACTCGTACGGCAATCAGCCCCAGCATTTT. This codes for CASRDSYGNQPQHF. The entire variable domain, with the rest obtained from reference TRBV19 and TRBJ1-5, is as follows: DGGITQSPKYLFRKEGQNVTLSCEQNLNHDAMYWYRQDPGQGLRLIYYSQIVNDFQKGDIAEGYSVSREKKESFPLTVTSAQKNPTAFYLCASRDSYGNQPQHFGDGTRLSIL.

The chain employs TRBV29-1 and TRBJ2-1; D gene unclear. This CDR3 has 13 amino acids. Per the germline V gene, CDR1 is SQVTM and CDR2 is ANQGSEA. Trimming took off 2 bases at V and 4 bases at J, with 9 bases between the two ends. The CDR3 spells CSVELAVYNEQFF. In nucleotides, the CDR3 is TGCAGCGTTGAATTGGCGGTTTACAATGAGCAGTTCTTC.

The CDR3 is CASSLGGWEGPSSYEQYF. CDR3 coding DNA: TGTGCCAGCAGCTTAGGGGGTTGGGAGGGCCCGAGCTCCTACGAGCAGTACTTC. This chain links TRBV11-2 with TRBJ2-7, with 7 bases lining up with TRBD2. The CDR3 is made up of 18 amino acids. With V trimmed by 1 base and J by 0 bases, 12 bases remained unmatched. Per the germline V gene, CDR1 is SGHAT and CDR2 is FQNNGV.

The chain's CDR3 is CASSLGLAGVETQYF. CDR3 in DNA: TGTGCCAGCAGCTTAGGGCTAGCGGGAGTAGAGACCCAGTACTTC. The rearrangement joins TRBV7-2 to TRBJ2-5; TRBD2 aligns across 10 bases. The CDR3 sequence is 15 residues long. The germline gives CDR1 SGHTA, CDR2 FQGNSA. Trimming cost V 1 base and J 4 bases; bases outside gene matches: 3.

There are a few counts of this clone. The V and J genes are TRBV19 and TRBJ1-6, with 9 bases identical to TRBD1. Germline CDR1 and CDR2: LNHDA and SQIVND (reference sequence). This CDR3 is built from 15 residues. J gave up 10 bases and V 7 bases, and 11 bases lay outside the gene matches. The CDR3 is CASTFGTGQDSPLHF. CDR3 sequence (DNA): TGTGCCAGTACGTTTGGGACAGGGCAGGACTCACCCCTCCACTTT.

The chain couples TRBV30 to TRBJ1-1; D not resolved. V was pared by 5 bases and J by 0 bases, with 13 bases between. CDR1 and CDR2 from the germline V gene are GTSNPN and SVGIG (reference sequence). CDR3 size: 14 residues. CDR3 nucleotides: TGTGCCTGGTTGGGCAGCAACATGAACACTGAAGCTTTCTTT. This sequence encodes CAWLGSNMNTEAFF. Using reference TRBV30 and TRBJ1-1 for the parts outside the CDR3, the full variable domain is SQTIHQWPATLVQPVGSPLSLECTVEGTSNPNLYWYRQAAGRGLQLLFYSVGIGQISSEVPQNLSASRPQDRQFILSSKKLLLSDSGFYLCAWLGSNMNTEAFFGQGTRLTVV.